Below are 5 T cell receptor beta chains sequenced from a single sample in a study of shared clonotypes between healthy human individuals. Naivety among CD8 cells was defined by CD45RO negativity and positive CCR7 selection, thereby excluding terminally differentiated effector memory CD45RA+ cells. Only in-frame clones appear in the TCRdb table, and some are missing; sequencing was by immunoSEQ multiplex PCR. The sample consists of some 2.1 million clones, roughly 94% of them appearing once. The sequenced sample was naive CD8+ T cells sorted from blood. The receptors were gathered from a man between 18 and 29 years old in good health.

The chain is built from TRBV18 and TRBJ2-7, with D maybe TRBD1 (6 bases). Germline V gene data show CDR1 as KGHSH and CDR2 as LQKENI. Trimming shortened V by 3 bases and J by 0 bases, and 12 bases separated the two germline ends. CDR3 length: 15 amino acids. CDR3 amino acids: CASSPSDRPSYEQYF. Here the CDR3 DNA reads TGTGCCAGCTCACCGTCCGACAGGCCCTCCTACGAGCAGTACTTC.

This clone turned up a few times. CDR3 DNA: TGTGCCAGCAGTTACTCCAATCCCACCGGGGAGCTGTTTTTT. This sequence encodes CASSYSNPTGELFF. The rearrangement uses TRBV6-6 and TRBJ2-2; D is undetermined. Per germline, CDR1 MNHNY and CDR2 SVGAGI (reference sequence). This CDR3 spans 14 amino acids. With 0 bases removed from V and 4 bases from J, the gap between germline ends came to 6 bases.

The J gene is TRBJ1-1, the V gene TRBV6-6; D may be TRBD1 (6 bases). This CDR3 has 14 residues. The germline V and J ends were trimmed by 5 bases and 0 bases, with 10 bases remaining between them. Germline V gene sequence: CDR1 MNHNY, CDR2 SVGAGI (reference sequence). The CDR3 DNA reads TGTGCCAGCAGTACTAACAGGGTGAACACTGAAGCTTTCTTT. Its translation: CASSTNRVNTEAFF.

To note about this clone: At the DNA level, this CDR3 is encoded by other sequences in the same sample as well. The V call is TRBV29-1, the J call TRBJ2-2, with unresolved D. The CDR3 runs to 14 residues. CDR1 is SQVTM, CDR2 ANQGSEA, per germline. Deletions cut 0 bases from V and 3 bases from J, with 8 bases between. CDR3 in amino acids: CSVEEGSYTGELFF. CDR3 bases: TGCAGCGTTGAAGAGGGAAGTTACACCGGGGAGCTGTTTTTT.

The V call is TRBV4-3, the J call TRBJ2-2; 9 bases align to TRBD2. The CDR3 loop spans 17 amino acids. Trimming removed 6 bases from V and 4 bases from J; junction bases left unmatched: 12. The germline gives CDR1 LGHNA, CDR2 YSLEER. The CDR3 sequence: CASREGVSSGITGELFF. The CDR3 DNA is TGCGCCAGCAGGGAGGGCGTGTCTAGCGGGATCACCGGGGAGCTGTTTTTT.